A selection of T cell receptor beta chains follows, all from one sample in a study of T cell responses to AZD1222 COVID-19 vaccine. The data were produced by immunoSEQ multiplex PCR, yet TCRdb's version contains in-frame clones alone and is incomplete. The sample consists of about 120,000 clones, just under 90% of them appearing once. The source was peripheral blood, collected on day 0 of AZD1222 vaccination. All receptors derive from an adult in good health. Both conserved end residues are part of each CDR3. Each record gives: clone size, J gene, V gene, CDR3 length, D gene, CDR3 protein, CDR3 DNA. A D gene is named only where the DNA matches it firmly. Some rows mark clone size as missing; the rest say once, few, many or name a class of expanded clone.

clone size: NA
J gene: TRBJ1-2
V gene: TRBV7-2
CDR3 length: 17
D gene: NA
CDR3 protein: CASSAGRRLIDSYGYTF
CDR3 DNA: TGTGCCAGCAGCGCGGGGCGGCGGCTGATAGACAGCTATGGCTACACCTTC

clone size: NA
J gene: TRBJ1-5
V gene: TRBV6-2/TRBV6-3
CDR3 length: 15
D gene: NA
CDR3 protein: CASSHRDGRNQPQHF
CDR3 DNA: TGTGCCAGCAGCCATAGGGACGGCCGCAATCAGCCCCAGCATTTT

clone size: NA
J gene: TRBJ1-2
V gene: TRBV5-1
CDR3 length: 13
D gene: TRBD1
CDR3 protein: CASSWDRGSGYTF
CDR3 DNA: TGCGCCAGCAGCTGGGACAGGGGATCTGGCTACACCTTC

clone size: NA
J gene: TRBJ2-7
V gene: TRBV24-1
CDR3 length: 13
D gene: TRBD1
CDR3 protein: CATADRGSYEQYF
CDR3 DNA: TGTGCAACCGCCGACAGGGGATCCTACGAGCAGTACTTC

clone size: once
J gene: TRBJ2-2
V gene: TRBV9
CDR3 length: 18
D gene: TRBD2
CDR3 protein: CASSTRTSGSLDTGELFF
CDR3 DNA: TGTGCCAGCAGCACCCGGACTAGCGGGAGCTTGGACACCGGGGAGCTGTTTTTT

clone size: NA
J gene: TRBJ2-5
V gene: TRBV4-3
CDR3 length: 15
D gene: NA
CDR3 protein: CASSQRTWGGETQYF
CDR3 DNA: TGCGCCAGCAGCCAGAGGACTTGGGGTGGGGAGACCCAGTACTTC

clone size: NA
J gene: TRBJ1-1
V gene: TRBV12-3/TRBV12-4
CDR3 length: 12
D gene: NA
CDR3 protein: CASSTGLPEAFF
CDR3 DNA: TGTGCCAGCAGCACCGGTTTACCTGAAGCTTTCTTT

clone size: NA
J gene: TRBJ2-1
V gene: TRBV7-2
CDR3 length: 16
D gene: NA
CDR3 protein: CASSLVAARVNNEQFF
CDR3 DNA: TGTGCCAGCAGCTTGGTAGCGGCGAGAGTTAACAATGAGCAGTTCTTC

clone size: few
J gene: TRBJ1-4
V gene: TRBV28
CDR3 length: 13
D gene: TRBD1
CDR3 protein: CASWTGLNEKLFF
CDR3 DNA: TGTGCCAGCTGGACAGGTCTAAATGAAAAACTGTTTTTT

clone size: NA
J gene: TRBJ1-2
V gene: TRBV27
CDR3 length: 13
D gene: TRBD1
CDR3 protein: CASSPGGIVGYTF
CDR3 DNA: TGTGCCAGCAGTCCAGGGGGGATAGTTGGCTACACCTTC

clone size: NA
J gene: TRBJ1-4
V gene: TRBV28
CDR3 length: 22
D gene: NA
CDR3 protein: CASSFGTVWGGRGVTTNEKLFF
CDR3 DNA: TGTGCCAGCAGTTTTGGTACGGTCTGGGGCGGAAGGGGAGTTACAACTAATGAAAAACTGTTTTTT

clone size: NA
J gene: TRBJ1-2
V gene: TRBV29-1
CDR3 length: 11
D gene: NA
CDR3 protein: CSVQVSYGYTF
CDR3 DNA: TGCAGCGTTCAGGTCTCCTATGGCTACACCTTC

clone size: NA
J gene: TRBJ1-1
V gene: TRBV30
CDR3 length: 15
D gene: TRBD1
CDR3 protein: CAWSYGTGRNTEAFF
CDR3 DNA: TGTGCCTGGTCATACGGGACAGGAAGGAACACTGAAGCTTTCTTT

clone size: NA
J gene: TRBJ2-5
V gene: TRBV28
CDR3 length: 15
D gene: TRBD1
CDR3 protein: CASSESTGGGKTQYF
CDR3 DNA: TGTGCCAGCAGCGAATCAACAGGGGGCGGAAAGACCCAGTACTTC

clone size: NA
J gene: TRBJ1-2
V gene: TRBV5-1
CDR3 length: 14
D gene: NA
CDR3 protein: CASSPRRQENGYTF
CDR3 DNA: TGCGCCAGCAGTCCGCGGCGCCAGGAGAATGGCTACACCTTC

clone size: NA
J gene: TRBJ2-1
V gene: TRBV5-1
CDR3 length: 14
D gene: TRBD2
CDR3 protein: CASSPGTRGNEQFF
CDR3 DNA: TGCGCCAGCAGCCCCGGGACTAGGGGAAATGAGCAGTTCTTC

clone size: NA
J gene: TRBJ2-6
V gene: TRBV19
CDR3 length: 16
D gene: NA
CDR3 protein: CASSTRGGLGANVLTF
CDR3 DNA: TGTGCCAGTAGTACAAGGGGGGGCTTAGGGGCCAACGTCCTGACTTTC

clone size: NA
J gene: TRBJ1-6
V gene: TRBV5-4
CDR3 length: 17
D gene: TRBD1
CDR3 protein: CASSLGGTGGYNSPLHF
CDR3 DNA: TGTGCCAGCAGCTTGGGCGGGACAGGGGGCTATAATTCACCCCTCCACTTT

clone size: NA
J gene: TRBJ2-2
V gene: TRBV5-1
CDR3 length: 15
D gene: NA
CDR3 protein: CASSSTLGATGELFF
CDR3 DNA: TGCGCCAGCAGCTCCACCTTGGGTGCCACCGGGGAGCTGTTTTTT

clone size: NA
J gene: TRBJ2-7
V gene: TRBV20-1
CDR3 length: 13
D gene: NA
CDR3 protein: CSASSGPTYEQYF
CDR3 DNA: TGCAGTGCTAGTTCGGGACCGACCTACGAGCAGTACTTC

clone size: NA
J gene: TRBJ1-3
V gene: TRBV28
CDR3 length: 17
D gene: NA
CDR3 protein: CASSLSLRGSSGNTIYF
CDR3 DNA: TGTGCCAGCAGTTTAAGCCTCAGGGGAAGCTCTGGAAACACCATATATTTT

clone size: NA
J gene: TRBJ1-5
V gene: TRBV7-8
CDR3 length: 13
D gene: NA
CDR3 protein: CASSLAGFQPQHF
CDR3 DNA: TGTGCCAGCAGCTTAGCGGGGTTTCAGCCCCAGCATTTT

clone size: once
J gene: TRBJ1-4
V gene: TRBV18
CDR3 length: 12
D gene: NA
CDR3 protein: CASSPLGEKLFF
CDR3 DNA: TGTGCCAGCTCACCCCTGGGTGAAAAACTGTTTTTT

clone size: NA
J gene: TRBJ2-4
V gene: TRBV4-2
CDR3 length: 18
D gene: TRBD2
CDR3 protein: CASSRTRLAGVSKNIQYF
CDR3 DNA: TGTGCCAGCAGCCGAACGAGACTAGCGGGAGTGAGCAAAAACATTCAGTACTTC

clone size: NA
J gene: TRBJ1-6
V gene: TRBV14
CDR3 length: 16
D gene: NA
CDR3 protein: CASSQLSLRENSPLHF
CDR3 DNA: TGTGCCAGCAGCCAACTTTCGTTAAGGGAGAATTCACCCCTCCACTTT

clone size: NA
J gene: TRBJ2-7
V gene: TRBV4-3
CDR3 length: 16
D gene: NA
CDR3 protein: CASSQGSSAGLYEQYF
CDR3 DNA: TGCGCCAGCAGCCAAGGATCGTCGGCGGGCCTCTACGAGCAGTACTTC

clone size: NA
J gene: TRBJ1-3
V gene: TRBV3-1/TRBV3-2
CDR3 length: 15
D gene: NA
CDR3 protein: CASSLGGAAGNTIYF
CDR3 DNA: TGTGCCAGCAGCCTCGGTGGAGCGGCAGGAAACACCATATATTTT

clone size: NA
J gene: TRBJ2-7
V gene: TRBV7-9
CDR3 length: 12
D gene: NA
CDR3 protein: CASSLQVSEQYF
CDR3 DNA: TGTGCCAGCAGCTTACAAGTTTCCGAGCAGTACTTC

clone size: NA
J gene: TRBJ1-2
V gene: TRBV5-6
CDR3 length: 14
D gene: NA
CDR3 protein: CASSAGGPNYGYTF
CDR3 DNA: TGTGCCAGCAGCGCGGGGGGGCCCAACTATGGCTACACCTTC

clone size: NA
J gene: TRBJ1-6
V gene: TRBV12-3/TRBV12-4
CDR3 length: 12
D gene: NA
CDR3 protein: CASTGHNSPLHF
CDR3 DNA: TGTGCCAGCACGGGTCATAATTCACCCCTCCACTTT

clone size: NA
J gene: TRBJ2-1
V gene: TRBV7-9
CDR3 length: 15
D gene: TRBD2
CDR3 protein: CASSLRELAGYEQFF
CDR3 DNA: TGTGCCAGCAGCCTTCGAGAATTAGCGGGATATGAGCAGTTCTTC

clone size: NA
J gene: TRBJ1-2
V gene: TRBV12-3/TRBV12-4
CDR3 length: 11
D gene: NA
CDR3 protein: CASSFRDGYTF
CDR3 DNA: TGTGCCAGCAGTTTTCGTGACGGCTACACCTTC

clone size: NA
J gene: TRBJ2-3
V gene: TRBV7-8
CDR3 length: 14
D gene: NA
CDR3 protein: CASSRDGGTDTQYF
CDR3 DNA: TGTGCCAGCAGCCGAGACGGGGGCACAGATACGCAGTATTTT

clone size: NA
J gene: TRBJ1-3
V gene: TRBV11-1
CDR3 length: 15
D gene: NA
CDR3 protein: CASSARSYSGNTIYF
CDR3 DNA: TGTGCCAGCAGCGCGAGATCCTACTCTGGAAACACCATATATTTT

clone size: NA
J gene: TRBJ1-2
V gene: TRBV28
CDR3 length: 14
D gene: NA
CDR3 protein: CASSLGGEDYGYTF
CDR3 DNA: TGTGCCAGCAGTTTGGGGGGCGAAGACTATGGCTACACCTTC

clone size: once
J gene: TRBJ2-1
V gene: TRBV9
CDR3 length: 17
D gene: TRBD2
CDR3 protein: CASSPRGGSGTYNEQFF
CDR3 DNA: TGTGCCAGCAGCCCCCGGGGGGGTAGCGGCACCTACAATGAGCAGTTCTTC

clone size: NA
J gene: TRBJ1-2
V gene: TRBV5-6
CDR3 length: 13
D gene: NA
CDR3 protein: CASSLSPNYGYTF
CDR3 DNA: TGTGCCAGCAGCTTGTCCCCTAACTATGGCTACACCTTC

clone size: NA
J gene: TRBJ2-3
V gene: TRBV18
CDR3 length: 15
D gene: NA
CDR3 protein: CASSPGTASTDTQYF
CDR3 DNA: TGTGCCAGCTCACCCGGGACTGCTAGCACAGATACGCAGTATTTT

clone size: NA
J gene: TRBJ2-7
V gene: TRBV18
CDR3 length: 15
D gene: NA
CDR3 protein: CASSPLTGASYEQYF
CDR3 DNA: TGTGCCAGCTCACCACTCACCGGTGCATCCTACGAGCAGTACTTC

clone size: NA
J gene: TRBJ2-2
V gene: TRBV7-3
CDR3 length: 16
D gene: TRBD1
CDR3 protein: CASSLGDRFDTGELFF
CDR3 DNA: TGTGCCAGCAGCTTAGGGGACAGGTTCGACACCGGGGAGCTGTTTTTT

clone size: NA
J gene: TRBJ2-2
V gene: TRBV27
CDR3 length: 14
D gene: NA
CDR3 protein: CASSPSGSPGELFF
CDR3 DNA: TGTGCCAGCAGTCCCTCGGGTAGTCCCGGGGAGCTGTTTTTT

clone size: NA
J gene: TRBJ2-5
V gene: TRBV24-1
CDR3 length: 14
D gene: NA
CDR3 protein: CATSASVLQETQYF
CDR3 DNA: TGTGCCACCAGTGCTTCTGTTCTCCAAGAGACCCAGTACTTC

clone size: NA
J gene: TRBJ1-1
V gene: TRBV7-8
CDR3 length: 12
D gene: NA
CDR3 protein: CASSPANTEAFF
CDR3 DNA: TGTGCCAGCAGCCCCGCGAACACTGAAGCTTTCTTT

clone size: NA
J gene: TRBJ2-5
V gene: TRBV30
CDR3 length: 13
D gene: TRBD1
CDR3 protein: CAWRGTGGETQYF
CDR3 DNA: TGTGCCTGGAGGGGGACAGGGGGAGAGACCCAGTACTTC

clone size: NA
J gene: TRBJ2-3
V gene: TRBV7-6
CDR3 length: 13
D gene: NA
CDR3 protein: CASSRGSTDTQYF
CDR3 DNA: TGTGCCAGCAGCCGGGGGAGCACAGATACGCAGTATTTT

clone size: NA
J gene: TRBJ2-5
V gene: TRBV6-1
CDR3 length: 13
D gene: NA
CDR3 protein: CASSEQPGGTQYF
CDR3 DNA: TGTGCCAGCAGTGAACAGCCCGGGGGGACCCAGTACTTC

clone size: NA
J gene: TRBJ2-1
V gene: TRBV28
CDR3 length: 15
D gene: TRBD2
CDR3 protein: CASSLGRLGRDEQFF
CDR3 DNA: TGTGCCAGCAGTTTGGGCAGACTAGGGAGGGATGAGCAGTTCTTC

clone size: NA
J gene: TRBJ2-2
V gene: TRBV28
CDR3 length: 15
D gene: NA
CDR3 protein: CASKKPGPYTGELFF
CDR3 DNA: TGTGCCAGCAAAAAACCCGGACCTTATACCGGGGAGCTGTTTTTT

clone size: NA
J gene: TRBJ2-3
V gene: TRBV5-1
CDR3 length: 14
D gene: NA
CDR3 protein: CASSPGASGDTQYF
CDR3 DNA: TGCGCCAGCAGCCCGGGGGCTAGCGGAGATACGCAGTATTTT

clone size: NA
J gene: TRBJ2-5
V gene: TRBV11-2
CDR3 length: 14
D gene: NA
CDR3 protein: CASSPFYKGGGQYF
CDR3 DNA: TGTGCCAGCAGCCCCTTTTATAAAGGGGGGGGCCAGTACTTC

clone size: once
J gene: TRBJ1-1
V gene: TRBV25-1
CDR3 length: 13
D gene: NA
CDR3 protein: CASSGPGAGEAFF
CDR3 DNA: TGTGCCAGCAGTGGTCCAGGGGCTGGTGAAGCTTTCTTT

clone size: NA
J gene: TRBJ1-1
V gene: TRBV7-2
CDR3 length: 15
D gene: NA
CDR3 protein: CASSSPTGGNAEAFF
CDR3 DNA: TGTGCCAGCAGCTCTCCCACGGGGGGGAATGCTGAAGCTTTCTTT